One sample yielded the 27 T cell receptor beta chains listed below, sequenced in a study of blood T cell repertoires in COVID-19. Repertoires were generated with immunoSEQ multiplex PCR, while TCRdb's copy carries only in-frame clones and drops some. The table lists over 450,000 clones, roughly 87% of them singletons, with 0.75% to 0.9% in the top ten. What was sequenced was peripheral blood. These receptors were obtained from a young man with COVID-19, enrolled during active disease.

The chain joins TRBV12-5 to TRBJ2-7, with D tentatively TRBD1 (6 bases). V was cut by 3 bases and J by 2 bases, with 14 bases left in between. CDR3 length: 15 residues. The germline V gene encodes CDR1 LGHNT and CDR2 FRNRAP. CDR3 sequence (DNA): TGTGCTAGTGGTTTCCCCCCCGGACAGACCTACGAGCAGTACTTC. This translates into CASGFPPGQTYEQYF.

This chain connects TRBV15 to TRBJ1-2, with a weak D call TRBD1 (6 bases). The CDR3 has 14 amino acids. The V and J ends lost 0 bases and 10 bases respectively, with 15 bases between them. Germline loops: CDR1 LNHNV, CDR2 YYDKDF (reference sequence). The CDR3 protein is CATSRETGLRDYTF. The CDR3 DNA reads TGTGCCACCAGCAGAGAAACAGGGCTGCGTGACTACACCTTC.

CDR3 loop: CSVDRGYNEQFF. CDR3 DNA sequence: TGCAGCGTTGACAGGGGATACAATGAGCAGTTCTTC. V usage is TRBV29-1 and J usage is TRBJ2-1; tentative D call: TRBD1 (6 bases). Per germline, CDR1 SQVTM and CDR2 ANQGSEA. The germline V and J ends were trimmed by 3 bases and 4 bases, with 7 bases remaining between them. The CDR3 sequence is 12 residues long.

As to this clone: At one boundary the junction diverges from the germline segment, which might be a read error. This rearrangement joins TRBV19 to TRBJ1-5; 12 bases are shared with TRBD1. The CDR3 has 13 residues. CDR1 LNHDA and CDR2 SQIVND come from the germline V gene (reference sequence). The CDR3 here is CASGTGGNQPQHF. The CDR3 bases are TGTGCCAGCGGGACAGGGGGCAACCAGCCCCAGCATTTT.

The chain uses TRBV7-9 and TRBJ2-3; TRBD1 matches 10 bases. The V and J ends lost 5 bases and 4 bases, in that order; junction bases with no gene match: 12. The CDR3 runs 17 residues. Germline values: CDR1 SEHNR, CDR2 FQNEAQ (reference sequence). The CDR3 DNA sequence: TGTGCCAGCAGCCCCCCGGGACAGGGGAAGGCAGCAGATACGCAGTATTTT. It yields the protein CASSPPGQGKAADTQYF.

V and J are TRBV15 and TRBJ2-1; 13 bases map to TRBD2. Germline loops: CDR1 LNHNV, CDR2 YYDKDF (reference sequence). After removal of 8 bases from V and 8 bases from J, the junction contained 9 bases not matched to a gene. This CDR3 spans 15 amino acids. Here the CDR3 reads CATATGTSGIYEQFF. The CDR3 coding sequence is TGTGCCACCGCTACCGGGACTAGCGGGATCTATGAGCAGTTCTTC.

The chain has TRBV24-1 and TRBJ2-3; no firm D call. This CDR3 contains 15 residues. CDR1 KGHDR and CDR2 SFDVKD come from the germline V gene. Trimming took off 4 bases at V and 4 bases at J, with 14 bases between the two ends. CDR3 loop: CATSDFKTVPDTQYF. Written as DNA, the CDR3 is TGTGCCACCAGTGACTTCAAAACGGTCCCAGATACGCAGTATTTT.

The J gene is TRBJ2-1, the V gene TRBV2, with no clear D. V dropped 2 bases and J dropped 0 bases, with 5 bases sitting between them. The CDR3 extends over 14 amino acids. Looked up from germline, CDR1 is SNHLY and CDR2 is FYNNEI. This CDR3 is CASSERGSYNEQFF. For the CDR3, the DNA is TGTGCCAGCAGTGAAAGAGGCTCCTACAATGAGCAGTTCTTC.

In this sample, this clone turned up once. V and J are TRBV23-1 and TRBJ1-2; TRBD1 agrees at 8 bases. TRBV23-1 is flagged as an ORF with uncertain function. The CDR3 spans 15 residues. J lost 6 bases, V lost 4 bases, and 10 bases had no gene match. CDR3 bases: TGCGCCAGCAGTCGTCACCAGGACAGGGAGAATGGCTACACCTTC. This codes for CASSRHQDRENGYTF.

The gene calls are TRBV20-1 and TRBJ2-1; unclear D gene. Germline V gene lookup returns CDR1 DFQATT and CDR2 SNEGSKA (reference sequence). CDR3 size: 14 residues. V lost 3 bases and J lost 0, with 9 bases in between. The CDR3 reads CSASKTNSYNEQFF. For the CDR3, the DNA is TGCAGTGCTAGTAAAACTAACTCCTACAATGAGCAGTTCTTC.

V gene TRBV5-1 combines with J gene TRBJ2-3; TRBD2 matches at 12 bases. V lost 4 bases to trimming and J lost 5 bases; unmatched junction nucleotides: 2. Germline V lookup: CDR1 SGHRS, CDR2 YFSETQ. This CDR3 has 14 amino acids. CDR3 DNA: TGCGCCAGCAGCGCGGGACTAGCGGGAGATACGCAGTATTTT. Its translation: CASSAGLAGDTQYF.

The chain is built from TRBV5-6 and TRBJ2-1; 9 bases fit TRBD2. Germline trimming cut 1 base from V and 6 bases from J; bases unmatched to any gene: 5. The germline gives CDR1 SGHDT, CDR2 YYEEEE. This CDR3 comprises 15 residues. This CDR3 reads CASSLQRGVPNEQFF. The CDR3 nucleotides are TGTGCCAGCAGCTTGCAGCGGGGGGTCCCCAATGAGCAGTTCTTC.

DNA of the CDR3: TGTGCCAGCAGCTTAGTAGCTTTCACGAACACCGGGGAGCTGTTTTTT. It encodes CASSLVAFTNTGELFF. This sequence joins TRBV7-9 and TRBJ2-2; D gene ambiguous. Germline loops: CDR1 SEHNR, CDR2 FQNEAQ (reference sequence). V lost 1 base and J 0 bases, leaving 9 bases between the germline ends. This CDR3 is 16 amino acids long. The full variable domain, its missing parts supplied by reference TRBV7-9 and TRBJ2-2, is DTGVSQNPRHKITKRGQNVTFRCDPISEHNRLYWYRQTLGQGPEFLTYFQNEAQLEKSRLLSDRFSAERPKGSFSTLEIQRTEQGDSAMYLCASSLVAFTNTGELFFGEGSRLTVL.

The J gene is TRBJ1-1, the V gene TRBV6-5; TRBD1 matches at 10 bases. Trimming cost V 2 bases and J 8 bases; bases outside gene matches: 5. This CDR3 is 14 amino acids long. CDR1 and CDR2 (germline): MNHEY, SVGAGI. In DNA, the CDR3 is TGTGCCAGCAGTTACAGGACAGGGGGGTGGGAAGCTTTCTTT. This translates into CASSYRTGGWEAFF.

This sequence joins TRBV7-9 and TRBJ2-2; no clear D gene. The CDR3 is 14 residues long. Germline V gene lookup returns CDR1 SEHNR and CDR2 FQNEAQ (reference sequence). The V and J ends lost 0 bases and 4 bases respectively, with 6 bases between them. CDR3 loop: CASSLAVGTGELFF. Written as DNA, the CDR3 is TGTGCCAGCAGCTTAGCGGTCGGCACCGGGGAGCTGTTTTTT.

The gene calls are TRBV5-6 and TRBJ2-5; D may be TRBD2 (5 bases). Germline V lookup: CDR1 SGHDT, CDR2 YYEEEE. Trimming pared 2 bases from V and 4 bases from J, leaving 12 bases between. The CDR3 loop spans 14 amino acids. The CDR3 nucleotides are TGTGCCAGCAGCTTCTCCGGGCTAGCAGAGACCCAGTACTTC. Translating gives CASSFSGLAETQYF.

The chain uses TRBV6-4 and TRBJ2-2, with 7 nucleotides matching TRBD2. J lost 6 bases, V lost 4 bases, and 2 bases had no gene match. The CDR3 is 13 amino acids. The V gene's germline CDR1 is MRHNA and CDR2 SNTAGT. In DNA form, the CDR3 reads TGTGCCAGCAGTGCGACTAGCCCCGGGGAGCTGTTTTTT. Its translation is CASSATSPGELFF.

The chain uses TRBV2 and TRBJ2-5, with 8 bases matching TRBD2. Per germline, CDR1 SNHLY and CDR2 FYNNEI. The CDR3 extends over 16 amino acids. V was clipped by 7 bases and J by 2 bases; unmatched bases: 12. CDR3 sequence (DNA): TGTGCCAGCACCTTAAGTGGGGCTAGCGGGCAAGAGACCCAGTACTTC. This gives the protein CASTLSGASGQETQYF.

The CDR3 nucleotides read TGCGCCAGCAGCTGGGGAGGTAGTCAGTACTTC. It translates to CASSWGGSQYF. The chain has TRBV5-1 and TRBJ2-4, with TRBD2 as a possible D gene (6 bases). The CDR3 has 11 amino acids. Germline CDR1 reads SGHRS; CDR2 reads YFSETQ. Trimming stripped 3 bases from V and 12 bases from J, with 10 bases between.

V and J are TRBV7-9 and TRBJ1-6; possibly TRBD1 for D (5 bases). In germline, CDR1 is SEHNR, CDR2 FQNEAQ (reference sequence). The CDR3 has 14 residues. V lost 4 bases, J lost 8 bases, and 12 bases lay in between. The CDR3 is CASSSRVAHSPLHF. In nucleotides, the CDR3 is TGTGCCAGCAGCTCCAGGGTAGCTCATTCACCCCTCCACTTT.

The sample holds one count of this clone. This chain links TRBV19 with TRBJ2-1; 9 bases line up with TRBD2. The CDR3 extends over 15 amino acids. CDR1 is LNHDA and CDR2 is SQIVND in the germline V gene (reference sequence). Trimming removed 3 bases from V and 4 bases from J; junction bases left unmatched: 4. The CDR3 DNA reads TGTGCCAGTAGTATCAGCCTAGCGGGGTACAATGAGCAGTTCTTC. This translates into CASSISLAGYNEQFF.

This clone was seen more than once but under ten times. The chain joins TRBV2 to TRBJ1-5, with 9 nucleotides matching TRBD1. J lost 4 bases, V lost 6 bases, and 7 bases had no gene match. The V gene's germline CDR1 is SNHLY and CDR2 FYNNEI. The CDR3 extends over 15 amino acids. CDR3 DNA sequence: TGTGCCAGCAGCGCTACAGGGGGCCAAAATCAGCCCCAGCATTTT. Translating it yields CASSATGGQNQPQHF.

This clone was found a few times. The chain combines TRBV19 with TRBJ2-7; possibly TRBD2 for D (5 bases). The CDR3 is 12 amino acids. The V and J ends lost 4 bases and 4 bases respectively, with 8 bases between them. Germline loops: CDR1 LNHDA, CDR2 SQIVND (reference sequence). The CDR3 region has the DNA TGTGCCAGTAGTAGCGGGCGGTACGAGCAGTACTTC. Amino acids: CASSSGRYEQYF.

The chain has TRBV29-1 and TRBJ2-7; TRBD1 matches 10 bases. The CDR3 runs 14 residues. Germline V CDR1 and CDR2: SQVTM, ANQGSEA. The V and J ends lost 5 bases and 6 bases, in that order; junction bases with no gene match: 10. Here the CDR3 DNA reads TGCAGCGTTCCCAGACAGGGGGCTTTTGGCGAGCAGTACTTC. The encoded protein is CSVPRQGAFGEQYF.

At least ten counts were recorded for this clone. At the DNA level, this CDR3 is encoded by other sequences in the same sample as well. The V gene is TRBV5-5, the J gene TRBJ2-1; the match to TRBD1 covers 7 bases. Germline loops: CDR1 SGHKS, CDR2 YYEKEE (reference sequence). The CDR3 has 15 amino acids. With V trimmed by 0 bases and J by 0 bases, 0 bases remained unmatched. CDR3 loop: CASSLGQGSYNEQFF. For the CDR3, the DNA is TGTGCCAGCAGCTTGGGACAGGGCTCCTACAATGAGCAGTTCTTC.

The chain carries TRBV6-5 and TRBJ2-1, with TRBD1 matching over 9 bases. The germline V gene has CDR1 MNHEY and CDR2 SVGAGI. V gave up 4 bases and J gave up 5 bases; unmatched junction bases: 3. The CDR3 totals 14 residues. The CDR3 spells CASSLDRGHNEQFF. The CDR3 DNA reads TGTGCCAGCAGTTTGGACAGGGGACACAATGAGCAGTTCTTC.

The rearrangement links TRBV28 to TRBJ2-6; D remains ambiguous. V shed 5 bases and J shed 1 base, with 9 bases lying between them. The CDR3 loop spans 15 amino acids. From germline, CDR1 is MDHEN and CDR2 SYDVKM. The CDR3 is CASSPPQSGANVLTF. The DNA for the CDR3 is TGTGCCAGCAGTCCTCCACAGTCTGGGGCCAACGTCCTGACTTTC.